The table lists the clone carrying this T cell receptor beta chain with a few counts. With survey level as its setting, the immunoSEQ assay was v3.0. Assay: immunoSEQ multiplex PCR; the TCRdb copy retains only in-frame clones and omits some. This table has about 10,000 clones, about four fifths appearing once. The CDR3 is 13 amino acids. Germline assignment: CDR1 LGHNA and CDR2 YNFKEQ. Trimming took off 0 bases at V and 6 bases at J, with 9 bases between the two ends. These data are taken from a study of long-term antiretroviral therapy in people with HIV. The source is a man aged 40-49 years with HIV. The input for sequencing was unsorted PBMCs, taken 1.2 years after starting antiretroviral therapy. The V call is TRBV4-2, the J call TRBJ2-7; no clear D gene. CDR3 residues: CASSQDSSPEQYF. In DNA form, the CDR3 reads TGTGCCAGCAGCCAAGATAGCAGTCCCGAGCAGTACTTC.